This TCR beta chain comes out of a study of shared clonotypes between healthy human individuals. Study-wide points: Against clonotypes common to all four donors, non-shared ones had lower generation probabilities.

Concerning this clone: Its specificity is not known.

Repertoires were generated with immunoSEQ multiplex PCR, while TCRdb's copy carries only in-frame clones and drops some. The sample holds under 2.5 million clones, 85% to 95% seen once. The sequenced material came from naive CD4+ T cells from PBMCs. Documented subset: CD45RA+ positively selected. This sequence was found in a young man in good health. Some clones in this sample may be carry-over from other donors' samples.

CDR3 sequence: CASLRTVIRETQYF. CDR3 nucleotides: TGTGCCAGCCTTAGGACAGTCATTCGGGAGACCCAGTACTTC. The genes are TRBV2 and TRBJ2-5; D might be TRBD1 (6 bases). Trimming removed 8 bases at V and 5 bases at J, with 18 bases between. CDR1 SNHLY and CDR2 FYNNEI come from the germline V gene. The length of the CDR3 is 14 residues.